This T cell receptor (beta chain) originates from a study of early T cells in non-severe SARS-CoV-2 infection. This clonotype was counted a few times. TCRdb reprocessed the 5' RACE reads with MiXCR, giving one entry per CDR3 protein. The table records some 59,000 distinct CDR3 sequences, about 10% of them present only once. The clonotype was recovered from an adult who was a healthcare worker with PCR-confirmed SARS-CoV-2 infection or an uninfected control (not recorded which). What was sequenced was whole blood.

CDR3: CASSMLDSPLHF. The CDR3, as DNA: TGTGCCAGTAGTATGCTGGATTCACCCCTCCACTTT. The V gene is TRBV19, the J gene TRBJ1-6; D unresolved. V was clipped by 3 bases and J by 8 bases, with 5 bases between them. Germline V gene data show CDR1 as LNHDA and CDR2 as SQIVND (reference sequence). The CDR3 covers 12 residues.